This paragraph reports one T cell receptor (beta chain). One end of the junction fails to match germline, which may point to a read error. CDR1 is SSHAT and CDR2 is FNYEAQ in the germline V gene (reference sequence). This CDR3 region has 15 residues. The donors, nominally healthy at sampling, likely had unrecorded immune exposures. 13 Jbeta primers and 60 Vbeta primers were used for the PCR. Data came from immunoSEQ multiplex PCR; TCRdb stores just in-frame clones and leaves some out. The table lists about 230,000 clones, about 85% of them singletons. The data stem from a study of cytomegalovirus exposure and HLA in healthy donors.

The rearrangement links TRBV7-7 to TRBJ2-5; 7 nucleotides agree with TRBD1. The sequence was collected from a human donor in good health. Sequencing was done on a sample of PBMCs. CDR3 protein: CASSAAPGQSETQYF. The CDR3 bases are TGTGCTAGCAGCGCGGCCCCGGGACAGTCGGAGACCCAGTACTTC.